The present TCR beta chain was sequenced within a study of control samples from healthy donors and cancer patients. TCRdb's table, derived via immunoSEQ multiplex PCR, lists solely in-frame clones and lacks some. This table has around 120,000 clones, nearly 95% appearing once. This CDR3 is built from 16 residues. The source of this sequence is a man aged 25 to 45 in good health. Sequenced material: blood. This rearrangement joins TRBV21-1 to TRBJ2-2. TRBV21-1 is a pseudogene segment. The CDR3 is CASTSEGDSGTGELFF. CDR3 sequence (DNA): TGTGCCAGCACCTCGGAGGGGGATTCAGGGACCGGGGAGCTGTTTTTT.